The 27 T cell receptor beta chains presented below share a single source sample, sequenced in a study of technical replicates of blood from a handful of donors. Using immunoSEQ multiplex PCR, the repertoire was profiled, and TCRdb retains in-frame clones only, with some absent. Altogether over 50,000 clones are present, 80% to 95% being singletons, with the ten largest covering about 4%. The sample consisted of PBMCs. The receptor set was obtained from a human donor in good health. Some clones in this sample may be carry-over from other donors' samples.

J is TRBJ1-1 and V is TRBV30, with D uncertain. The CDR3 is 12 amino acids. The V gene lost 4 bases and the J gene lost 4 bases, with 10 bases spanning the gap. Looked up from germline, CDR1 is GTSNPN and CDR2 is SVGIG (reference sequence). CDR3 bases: TGTGCCTGGACCAATGCCGGCACTGAAGCTTTCTTT. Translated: CAWTNAGTEAFF.

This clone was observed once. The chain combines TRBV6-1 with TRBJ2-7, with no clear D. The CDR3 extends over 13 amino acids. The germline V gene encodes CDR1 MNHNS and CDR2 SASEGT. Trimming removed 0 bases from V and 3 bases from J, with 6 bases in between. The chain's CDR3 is CASSEARHYEQYF. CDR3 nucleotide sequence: TGTGCCAGCAGTGAAGCGCGTCACTACGAGCAGTACTTC.

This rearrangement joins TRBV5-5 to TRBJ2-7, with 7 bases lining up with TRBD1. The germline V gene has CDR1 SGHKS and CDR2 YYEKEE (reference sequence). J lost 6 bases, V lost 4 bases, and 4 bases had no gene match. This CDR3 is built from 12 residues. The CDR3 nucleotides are TGTGCCAGCAGCGGCCACAGGGGCGAGCAGTACTTC. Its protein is CASSGHRGEQYF. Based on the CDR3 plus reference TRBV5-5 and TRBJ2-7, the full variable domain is DAGVTQSPTHLIKTRGQQVTLRCSPISGHKSVSWYQQVLGQGPQFIFQYYEKEERGRGNFPDRFSARQFPNYSSELNVNALLLGDSALYLCASSGHRGEQYFGPGTRLTVT.

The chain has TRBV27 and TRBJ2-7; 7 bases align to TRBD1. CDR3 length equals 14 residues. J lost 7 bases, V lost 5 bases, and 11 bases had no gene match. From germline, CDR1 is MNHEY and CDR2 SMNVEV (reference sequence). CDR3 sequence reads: CASSSWDSHREQYF. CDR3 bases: TGTGCCAGCAGTAGCTGGGACAGCCATCGAGAGCAGTACTTC.

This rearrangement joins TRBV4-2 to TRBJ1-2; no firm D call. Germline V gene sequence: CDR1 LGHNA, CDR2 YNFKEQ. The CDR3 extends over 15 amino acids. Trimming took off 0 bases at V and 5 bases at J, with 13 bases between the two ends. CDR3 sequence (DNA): TGTGCCAGCAGCCAAGAACGTCATTGGGCGTATGGCTACACCTTC. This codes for CASSQERHWAYGYTF.

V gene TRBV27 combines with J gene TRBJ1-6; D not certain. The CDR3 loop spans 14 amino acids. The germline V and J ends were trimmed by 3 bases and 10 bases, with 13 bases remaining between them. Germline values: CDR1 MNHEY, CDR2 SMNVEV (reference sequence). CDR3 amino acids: CASSFSLSGSPLHF. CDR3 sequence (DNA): TGTGCCAGCAGTTTTAGCCTGAGTGGCTCACCCCTCCACTTT.

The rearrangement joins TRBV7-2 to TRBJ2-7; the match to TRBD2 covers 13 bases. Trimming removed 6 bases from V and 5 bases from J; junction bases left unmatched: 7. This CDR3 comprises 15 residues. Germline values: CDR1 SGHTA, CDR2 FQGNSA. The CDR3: CASRRTSGSSHEQYF. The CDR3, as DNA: TGTGCCAGCAGACGGACTAGCGGGAGTTCCCACGAGCAGTACTTC.

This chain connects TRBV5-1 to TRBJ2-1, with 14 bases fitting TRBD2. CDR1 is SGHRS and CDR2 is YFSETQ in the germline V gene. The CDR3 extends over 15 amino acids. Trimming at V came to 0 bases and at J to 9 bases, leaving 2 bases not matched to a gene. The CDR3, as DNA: TGCGCCAGCAGCTTGGCCGGGACTAGCGGGGGTGAGCAGTTCTTC. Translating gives CASSLAGTSGGEQFF.

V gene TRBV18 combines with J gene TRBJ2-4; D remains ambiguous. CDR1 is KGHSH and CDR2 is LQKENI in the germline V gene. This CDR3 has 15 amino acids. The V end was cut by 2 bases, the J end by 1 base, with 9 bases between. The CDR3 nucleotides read TGTGCCAGCTCACCATCAGATTCTGCCAAAAACATTCAGTACTTC. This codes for CASSPSDSAKNIQYF.

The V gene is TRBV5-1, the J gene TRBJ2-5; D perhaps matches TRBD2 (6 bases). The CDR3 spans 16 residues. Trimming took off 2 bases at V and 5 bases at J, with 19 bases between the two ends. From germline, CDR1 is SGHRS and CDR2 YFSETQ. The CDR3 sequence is CASSLPRDSDLETQYF. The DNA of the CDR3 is TGCGCCAGCAGCTTACCCCGGGACTCCGACCTGGAGACCCAGTACTTC.

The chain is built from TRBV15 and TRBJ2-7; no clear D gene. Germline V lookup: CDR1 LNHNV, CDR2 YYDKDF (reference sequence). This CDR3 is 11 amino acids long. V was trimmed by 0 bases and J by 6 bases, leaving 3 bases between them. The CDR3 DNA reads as TGTGCCACCAGCAGAGATCGCGAGCAGTACTTC. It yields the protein CATSRDREQYF. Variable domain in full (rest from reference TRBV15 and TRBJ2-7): DAMVIQNPRYQVTQFGKPVTLSCSQTLNHNVMYWYQQKSSQAPKLLFHYYDKDFNNEADTPDNFQSRRPNTSFCFLDIRSPGLGDTAMYLCATSRDREQYFGPGTRLTVT.

CDR3 region: CASSPDRGGDTEAFF. The CDR3 nucleotides are TGTGCCAGCAGCCCCGACAGGGGGGGGGACACTGAAGCTTTCTTT. The genes are TRBV5-6 and TRBJ1-1; 9 nucleotides agree with TRBD1. Germline values: CDR1 SGHDT, CDR2 YYEEEE. The ends lost 4 bases at V and 3 bases at J; junction bases unmatched: 7. CDR3 length equals 15 residues. Supplemented by reference TRBV5-6 and TRBJ1-1, the full variable domain reads DAGVTQSPTHLIKTRGQQVTLRCSPKSGHDTVSWYQQALGQGPQFIFQYYEEEERQRGNFPDRFSGHQFPNYSSELNVNALLLGDSALYLCASSPDRGGDTEAFFGQGTRLTVV.

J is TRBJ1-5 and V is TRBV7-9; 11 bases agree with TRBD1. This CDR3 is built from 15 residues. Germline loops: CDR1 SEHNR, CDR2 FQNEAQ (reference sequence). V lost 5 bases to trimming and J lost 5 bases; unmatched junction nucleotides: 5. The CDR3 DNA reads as TGTGCCAGCAGCGTGGGACAGGGGGAATATCAGCCCCAGCATTTT. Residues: CASSVGQGEYQPQHF. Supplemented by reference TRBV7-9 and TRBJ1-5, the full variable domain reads DTGVSQNPRHKITKRGQNVTFRCDPISEHNRLYWYRQTLGQGPEFLTYFQNEAQLEKSRLLSDRFSAERPKGSFSTLEIQRTEQGDSAMYLCASSVGQGEYQPQHFGDGTRLSIL.

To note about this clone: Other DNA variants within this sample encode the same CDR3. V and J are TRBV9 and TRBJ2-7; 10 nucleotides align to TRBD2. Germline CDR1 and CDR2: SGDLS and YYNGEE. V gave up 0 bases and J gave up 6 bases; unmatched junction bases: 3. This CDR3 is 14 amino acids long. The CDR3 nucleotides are TGTGCCAGCAGCGTAGGGCTAGCGGGGGTCGAGCAGTACTTC. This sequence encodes CASSVGLAGVEQYF.

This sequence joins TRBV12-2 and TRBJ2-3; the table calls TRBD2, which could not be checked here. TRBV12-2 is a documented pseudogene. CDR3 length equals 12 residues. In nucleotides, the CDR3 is TGTGCAAGTCGCTTATCCTTAGATACGCAGTATTTT. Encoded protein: CASRLSLDTQYF.

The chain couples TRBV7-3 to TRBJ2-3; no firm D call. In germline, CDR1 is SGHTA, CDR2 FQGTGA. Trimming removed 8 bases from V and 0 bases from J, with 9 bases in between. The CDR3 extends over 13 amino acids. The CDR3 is CASGLSSTDTQYF. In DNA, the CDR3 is TGTGCCAGCGGGCTTTCTAGCACAGATACGCAGTATTTT.

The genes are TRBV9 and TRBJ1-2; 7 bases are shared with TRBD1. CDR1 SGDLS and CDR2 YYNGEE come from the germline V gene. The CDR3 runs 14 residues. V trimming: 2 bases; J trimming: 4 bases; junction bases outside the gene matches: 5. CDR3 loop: CASSVGTAAYGYTF. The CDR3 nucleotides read TGTGCCAGCAGCGTCGGGACAGCGGCCTATGGCTACACCTTC.

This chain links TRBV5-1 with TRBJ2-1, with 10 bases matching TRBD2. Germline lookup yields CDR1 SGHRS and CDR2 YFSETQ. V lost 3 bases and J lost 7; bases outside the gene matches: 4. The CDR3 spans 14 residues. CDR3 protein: CASSWGGLANEQFF. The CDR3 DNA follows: TGCGCCAGCAGCTGGGGGGGACTAGCGAATGAGCAGTTCTTC.

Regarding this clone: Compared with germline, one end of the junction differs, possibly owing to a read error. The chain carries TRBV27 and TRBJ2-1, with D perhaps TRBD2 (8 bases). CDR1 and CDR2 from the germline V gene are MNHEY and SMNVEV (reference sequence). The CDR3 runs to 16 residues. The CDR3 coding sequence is TGTGCCAGCACCACGACGGGAGGGGGACAGTCCTATTCTGAGGTCTTC. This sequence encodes CASTTTGGGQSYSEVF.

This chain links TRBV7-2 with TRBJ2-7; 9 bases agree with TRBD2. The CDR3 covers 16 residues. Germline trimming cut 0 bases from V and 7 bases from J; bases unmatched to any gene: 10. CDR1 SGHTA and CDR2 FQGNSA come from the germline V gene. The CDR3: CASSLAHGGRASEQYF. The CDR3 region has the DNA TGTGCCAGCAGCTTAGCGCACGGCGGGAGGGCCAGTGAGCAGTACTTC.

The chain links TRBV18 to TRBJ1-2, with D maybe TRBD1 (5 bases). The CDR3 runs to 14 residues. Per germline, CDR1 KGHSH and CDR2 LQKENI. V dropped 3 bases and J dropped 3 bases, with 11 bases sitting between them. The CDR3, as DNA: TGTGCCAGCTCACCTGGCGGGGGAGACTATGGCTACACCTTC. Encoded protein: CASSPGGGDYGYTF.

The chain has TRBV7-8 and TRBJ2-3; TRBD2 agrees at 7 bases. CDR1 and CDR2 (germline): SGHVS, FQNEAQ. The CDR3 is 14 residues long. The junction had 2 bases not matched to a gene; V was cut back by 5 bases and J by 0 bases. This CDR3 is CASSRSGSTDTQYF. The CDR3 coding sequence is TGTGCCAGCAGCCGTAGCGGGAGCACAGATACGCAGTATTTT.

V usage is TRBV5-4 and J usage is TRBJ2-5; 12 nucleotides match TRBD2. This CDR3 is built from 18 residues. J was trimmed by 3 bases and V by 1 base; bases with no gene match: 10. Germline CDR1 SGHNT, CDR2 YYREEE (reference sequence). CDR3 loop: CASSLPSLAGGNKETQYF. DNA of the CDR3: TGTGCCAGCAGCTTGCCTAGTCTAGCGGGGGGGAACAAAGAGACCCAGTACTTC.

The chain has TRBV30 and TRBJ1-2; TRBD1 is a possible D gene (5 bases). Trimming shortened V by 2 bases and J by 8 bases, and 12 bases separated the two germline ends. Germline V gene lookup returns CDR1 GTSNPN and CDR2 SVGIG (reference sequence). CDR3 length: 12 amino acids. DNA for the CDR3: TGTGCCTGGAGTTCGGCAGGGCGAGGCTACACCTTC. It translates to CAWSSAGRGYTF.

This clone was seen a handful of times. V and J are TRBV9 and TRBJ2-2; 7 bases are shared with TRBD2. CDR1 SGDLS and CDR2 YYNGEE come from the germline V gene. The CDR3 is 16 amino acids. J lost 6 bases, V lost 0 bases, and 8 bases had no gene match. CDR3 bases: TGTGCCAGCAGCGTAGCTGAGGGAGGGATACCCGGGGAGCTGTTTTTT. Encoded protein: CASSVAEGGIPGELFF.

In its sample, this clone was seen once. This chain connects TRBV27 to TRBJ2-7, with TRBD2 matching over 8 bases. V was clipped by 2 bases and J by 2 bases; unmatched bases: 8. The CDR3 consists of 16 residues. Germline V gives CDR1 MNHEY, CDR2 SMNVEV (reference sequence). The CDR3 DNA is TGTGCCAGCAGTTTAGGGCCGGGAGGGGCCCCCTACGAGCAGTACTTC. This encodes CASSLGPGGAPYEQYF.

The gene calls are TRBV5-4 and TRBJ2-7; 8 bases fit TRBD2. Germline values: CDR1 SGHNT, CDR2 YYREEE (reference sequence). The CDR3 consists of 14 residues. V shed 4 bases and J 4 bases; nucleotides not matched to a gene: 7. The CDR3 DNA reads TGTGCCAGCAGCGTCCTAGCGGGTATTTACGAGCAGTACTTC. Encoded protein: CASSVLAGIYEQYF. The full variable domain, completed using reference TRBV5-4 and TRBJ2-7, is ETGVTQSPTHLIKTRGQQVTLRCSSQSGHNTVSWYQQALGQGPQFIFQYYREEENGRGNFPPRFSGLQFPNYSSELNVNALELDDSALYLCASSVLAGIYEQYFGPGTRLTVT.